This record looks at one TCR beta chain sequence and its context. Its antigen is not identified. Germline V CDR1 and CDR2: SGHNT, YYREEE (reference sequence). The CDR3 totals 15 residues. The V and J ends lost 4 bases and 2 bases, in that order; junction bases with no gene match: 9. PCR was performed using 60 Vbeta and 13 Jbeta primers. Generated by immunoSEQ multiplex PCR, the TCRdb table keeps only in-frame clones and is missing some. The sample includes over 150,000 clones, 83% seen only once; the top ten take more than 1.5%. This record belongs to a study of cytomegalovirus exposure and HLA in healthy donors. Study-level findings and limits: Analyzed later, association rates of TCRs varied across HLA loci, with DRB1 most and HLA-C fewest. TCR beta V- and J-gene trimming, according to a later analysis, was linked to a missense DCLRE1C variant. Reports indicate that TCR beta sequences accurately predicted the HLA-A and HLA-B alleles of most subjects.

This TCR derives from a man in his fifties in good health and CMV-seronegative. V gene TRBV5-4 combines with J gene TRBJ2-7; the match to TRBD1 covers 7 bases. The sample consisted of PBMCs. The chain's CDR3 is CASSPRLGGTYEQYF. The CDR3 nucleotides read TGTGCCAGCAGCCCTCGGTTAGGGGGCACCTACGAGCAGTACTTC.